The T cell receptor beta chain under discussion was sequenced for a study of blood T cells in healthy people across ages. Donation came from healthy Caucasian individuals in Russia who were aged roughly 6 to 95. General observations from the study: Total diversity from one million sequenced T cells was likely underestimated.

The CDR3 totals 14 residues. Trimming removed 6 bases from V and 8 bases from J; junction bases left unmatched: 12. Per the germline V gene, CDR1 is SQVTM and CDR2 is ANQGSEA. Alongside a J-beta primer mix, a sample-barcoded 5' primer served in a second PCR lasting roughly 7 to 11 cycles. Researchers report that a template-switch adaptor with 12 random nucleotides tagged each cDNA molecule. MiXCR was run by TCRdb on the 5' RACE reads, yielding one entry per CDR3 protein. The profile shows approximately 320,000 distinct CDR3 sequences, roughly 26% of them singletons. Note on this clonotype: The antigen is unknown.

The V call is TRBV29-1, the J call TRBJ2-1, with 8 bases matching TRBD1. Specimen: blood. The TCR originated in a woman between 65 and 79 years old in good health. The CDR3 nucleotides read TGCAGCGTCGATTTACAGGGACAGGTAGATGAGCAGTTCTTC. This codes for CSVDLQGQVDEQFF.